This T cell receptor beta chain was profiled in a study of T cells after yellow fever vaccination. Points on this clonotype: The antigen is undetermined.

TCR cDNA, made by 5'RACE template switching, carried an added universal primer site and UMIs. A single record per CDR3 protein comes from TCRdb applying MiXCR to the 5' RACE reads. The table records some 170,000 distinct CDR3 sequences, approximately 9.9% of them present only once. J gave up 7 bases and V 5 bases, and 7 bases lay outside the gene matches. The CDR3 covers 14 residues. Germline V gene sequence: CDR1 SGHTA, CDR2 FQGTGA. Study-wide results and caveats: Post-booster samples contained most primary-vaccination clones (approximately 96% CD4, about 87% CD8).

The chain uses TRBV7-3 and TRBJ2-1; 8 bases map to TRBD1. This specimen consisted of CD8+ T cells sorted from PBMCs, obtained 45 days after the yellow fever booster vaccination. This clonotype was obtained from a young man who received the YFV17D yellow fever vaccine. This CDR3 reads CASSPGTGPNEQFF. The CDR3 coding sequence is TGTGCCAGCAGCCCAGGGACAGGACCTAATGAGCAGTTCTTC.